This TCR beta chain is from a study of blood T cell repertoires in COVID-19. Study background: Sites in the United States, Italy and Spain provided acute and convalescent COVID-19 samples. Nucleic acid was either cDNA or gDNA, and it came from T cells, B-cell-depleted T cells, or PBMCs.

Ages ranged from about 18 to 100 years, with residence in more than 20 US areas. The CDR3 runs 16 residues. The germline V gene has CDR1 SGHRS and CDR2 YFSETQ. Trimming left V 4 bases short and J 4 bases short, with 20 bases between. How the authors handled the data: Amplification with reference gene primers provided the estimates of nucleated cell counts. Some clones are missing from TCRdb's copy, which holds only in-frame ones; the method was immunoSEQ multiplex PCR. D and trimming come from the DNA, and the V and J calls and clone size come from that table. This table holds almost 250,000 clones, 70% to 90% found once.

The J gene is TRBJ1-2, the V gene TRBV5-1; D perhaps matches TRBD1 (5 bases). The sequence was obtained from a woman aged 50 to 60 with acute COVID-19. Sequences were obtained from PBMCs or T cells enriched from blood (not recorded which). The CDR3 here is CASSPSTPRGFYGYTF. The CDR3 DNA is TGCGCCAGCAGCCCTTCCACCCCCCGGGGGTTCTATGGCTACACCTTC.